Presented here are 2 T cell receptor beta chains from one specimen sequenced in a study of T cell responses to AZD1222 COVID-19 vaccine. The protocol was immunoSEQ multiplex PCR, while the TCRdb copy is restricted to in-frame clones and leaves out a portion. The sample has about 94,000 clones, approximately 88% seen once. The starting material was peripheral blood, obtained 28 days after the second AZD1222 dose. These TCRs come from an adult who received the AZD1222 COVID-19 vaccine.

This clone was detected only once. Written as DNA, the CDR3 is TGCAGTGCTAGTCCATGGATTCCCGACAATGAGCAGTTCTTC. As protein: CSASPWIPDNEQFF. The chain employs TRBV20-1 and TRBJ2-1, with D unresolved. CDR1 and CDR2 from the germline V gene are DFQATT and SNEGSKA (reference sequence). V lost 3 bases and J lost 5, with 14 bases in between. The CDR3 length is 14 residues.

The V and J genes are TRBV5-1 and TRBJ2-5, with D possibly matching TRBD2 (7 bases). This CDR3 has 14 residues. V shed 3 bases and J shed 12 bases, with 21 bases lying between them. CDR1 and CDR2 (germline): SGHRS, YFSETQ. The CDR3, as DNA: TGCGCCAGCAGCTCTCGGGGGGCCCTTTCGGCGGAGTACTTC. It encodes CASSSRGALSAEYF.